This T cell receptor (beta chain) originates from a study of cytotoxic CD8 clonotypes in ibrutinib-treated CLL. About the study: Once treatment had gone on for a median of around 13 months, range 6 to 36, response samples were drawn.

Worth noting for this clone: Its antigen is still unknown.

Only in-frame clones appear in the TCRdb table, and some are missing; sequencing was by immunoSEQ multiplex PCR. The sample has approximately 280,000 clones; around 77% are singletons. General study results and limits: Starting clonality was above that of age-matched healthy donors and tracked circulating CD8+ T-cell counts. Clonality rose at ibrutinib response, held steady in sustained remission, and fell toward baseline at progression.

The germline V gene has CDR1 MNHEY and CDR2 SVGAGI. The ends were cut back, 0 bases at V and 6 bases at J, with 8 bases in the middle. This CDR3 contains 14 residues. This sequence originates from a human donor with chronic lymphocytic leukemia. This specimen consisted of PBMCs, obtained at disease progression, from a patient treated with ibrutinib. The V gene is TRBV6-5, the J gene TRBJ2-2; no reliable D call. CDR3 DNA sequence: TGTGCCAGCAGTTACTCTGGGGATCCCGGGGAGCTGTTTTTT. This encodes CASSYSGDPGELFF.